This entry features one TCR beta chain sequence. This clone's antigen is unknown. No much larger clone is present one base from it, and per-base qualities are unavailable. This sample is part of a study of OX40 agonist ivuxolimab in advanced cancers. As for the study more broadly: Ivuxolimab was a fully human IgG2 agonistic monoclonal antibody targeting the costimulatory receptor OX40 (CD134). Of the 50 to 55 dose-escalation patients, hepatocellular carcinoma was present in roughly 19, melanoma in some 15, renal cell carcinoma in 9 and head and neck cancer in 9. Prior anti-PD-1, anti-PD-L1 or anti-CTLA-4 therapy was permitted, and about two fifths of dose-escalation patients had received checkpoint inhibitors. Intravenous ivuxolimab was administered to patients every 2 weeks at six dose levels: 0.01, 0.1, 0.3, 1.5, 3 and 10 mg/kg. Peripheral TCRbeta sequencing was intended to test whether TCR sequence diversity was altered and clonal T-cell expansion was caused by ivuxolimab. Partial responses occurred in three dose-escalation patients: two with cutaneous melanoma and one with hepatocellular carcinoma. The paper describes the monotherapy dose-escalation part (N = 52 patients) of the phase I trial of ivuxolimab. A male proportion of around 81% and a mean age of about 60 years, ranging from about 20 to 80, were recorded for the dose-escalation cohort.

The trial excluded patients who had a history of autoimmune disease or were on systemic immunosuppression. Peripheral blood for TCR sequencing was drawn from every dose cohort at baseline, at cycle 4 day 1 and at cycle 7 day 1. Samples were obtained from an open-label, multicenter, first-in-human phase I dose-escalation trial of ivuxolimab. Adults with locally advanced or metastatic head and neck squamous cell, hepatocellular, melanoma or renal cell carcinoma were enrolled in the trial. Before TCR sequencing, CD4+ T cells and CD8+ T cells were sorted from peripheral blood as separate populations. Summary of the overall study and its limitations: After ivuxolimab, CD8+ T cells had more expanded clones than CD4+ T cells on average. Which antigens the clonally expanded peripheral T cells were specific for was not determined. In partial responders in the 0.1-3.0 mg/kg groups, normalized peripheral clonal expansion was found to be among the lowest, especially among CD8+ T cells. At doses from 0.1 to 3.0 mg/kg, clonal expansion was seen in both CD4+ and CD8+ blood T cells between baseline and week 6. Low levels of normalized T-cell clonal expansion were also seen in some patients who did not respond.

Genomic DNA was isolated from the sorted cells so that the TCRbeta CDR3 region could be sequenced. The immunoSEQ Assay was used to sequence the TCRbeta CDR3 regions. Here the immuneACCESS table is served through TCRdb, limited to in-frame sequences with V and J called. Missing clones are a known gap in these copies; in checked studies unresolved V genes cover under half, and the rest lacks a known reason. Within this sample are 70,000 to 90,000 clones, with nearly 85% of them counted one time only. Roughly 7% of the sample rests with the top ten. The germline V gene (reference sequence) specifies LNHNV as CDR1 and YYDKDF as CDR2. From V the trimming removes 3 bases and from J it removes 2 bases, while the gene matches leave 5 bases of the junction unaccounted for. There are 17 amino acids in the CDR3, from cysteine to phenylalanine inclusive. The entry retains the CDR3 DNA only, 51 bases that are in frame from base 1.

The chain couples TRBV15 to TRBJ2-6; a stretch of 9 junction bases matches TRBD1. The origin of this receptor is an adult with an advanced solid tumor such as melanoma, head and neck, liver or kidney cancer. The sequences come from CD4+ or CD8+ T cells sorted from blood, collected in a trial of the OX40 agonist ivuxolimab. The CDR3 region has the sequence CATSRGQGLPGANVLTF. The DNA is as follows: TGTGCCACCAGCAGGGGACAGGGTCTTCCTGGGGCCAACGTCCTGACTTTC.